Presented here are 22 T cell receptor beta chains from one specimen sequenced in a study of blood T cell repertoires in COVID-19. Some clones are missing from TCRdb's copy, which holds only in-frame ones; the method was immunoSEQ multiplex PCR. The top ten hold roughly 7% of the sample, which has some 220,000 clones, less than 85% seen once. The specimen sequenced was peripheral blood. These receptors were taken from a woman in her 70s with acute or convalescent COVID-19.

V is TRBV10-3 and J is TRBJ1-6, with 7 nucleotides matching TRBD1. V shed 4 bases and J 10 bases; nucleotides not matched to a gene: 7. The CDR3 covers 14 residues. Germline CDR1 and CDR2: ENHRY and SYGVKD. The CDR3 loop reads CAISGDSGRSPLHF. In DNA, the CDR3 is TGTGCCATCAGTGGGGACAGTGGGCGATCACCCCTCCACTTT.

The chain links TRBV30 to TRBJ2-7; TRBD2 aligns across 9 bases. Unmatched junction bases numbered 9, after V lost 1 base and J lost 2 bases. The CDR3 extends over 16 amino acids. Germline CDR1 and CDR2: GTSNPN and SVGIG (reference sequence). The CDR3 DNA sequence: TGTGCCTGGAGTGCTCCCTCCGAGCGGGGGGCCTACGAGCAGTACTTC. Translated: CAWSAPSERGAYEQYF.

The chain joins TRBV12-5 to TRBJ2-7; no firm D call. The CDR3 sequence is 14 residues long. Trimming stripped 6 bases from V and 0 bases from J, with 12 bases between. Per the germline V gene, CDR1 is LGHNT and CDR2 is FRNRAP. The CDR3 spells CASGGEAYSYEQYF. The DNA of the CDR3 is TGTGCTAGTGGCGGAGAGGCATACTCCTACGAGCAGTACTTC.

As DNA, the CDR3 is TGTGCCATCGGCGGCGGGTCGAGGGAGACCCAGTACTTC. This gives the protein CAIGGGSRETQYF. The chain combines TRBV5-4 with TRBJ2-5; D perhaps matches TRBD2 (5 bases). V was clipped by 9 bases and J by 5 bases, with 17 bases between them. Germline-derived CDR1 and CDR2 are SGHNT and YYREEE (reference sequence). The CDR3 is 13 residues long.

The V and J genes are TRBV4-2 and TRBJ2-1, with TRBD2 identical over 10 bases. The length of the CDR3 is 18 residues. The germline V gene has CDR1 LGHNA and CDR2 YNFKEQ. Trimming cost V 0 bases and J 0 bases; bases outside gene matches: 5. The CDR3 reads CASSQDNGLAASYNEQFF. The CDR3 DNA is TGTGCCAGCAGCCAAGATAACGGACTAGCGGCCTCCTACAATGAGCAGTTCTTC.

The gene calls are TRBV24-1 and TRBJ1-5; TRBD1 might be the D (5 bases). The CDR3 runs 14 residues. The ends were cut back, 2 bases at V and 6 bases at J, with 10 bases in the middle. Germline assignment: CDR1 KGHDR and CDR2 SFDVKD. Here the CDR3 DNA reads TGTGCCACCAGTGATTCGCAGGGTCGTCAGCCCCAGCATTTT. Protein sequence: CATSDSQGRQPQHF.

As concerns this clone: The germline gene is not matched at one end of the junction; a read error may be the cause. As DNA, the CDR3 is TGTGCCACCAGCGGCGGGGACGTTAGTGGGGATACGCAGTATTTT. Its translation: CATSGGDVSGDTQYF. The rearrangement links TRBV7-9 to TRBJ2-3; TRBD2 might be the D (6 bases). The germline V gene encodes CDR1 SEHNR and CDR2 FQNEAQ (reference sequence). The CDR3 is made up of 15 amino acids.

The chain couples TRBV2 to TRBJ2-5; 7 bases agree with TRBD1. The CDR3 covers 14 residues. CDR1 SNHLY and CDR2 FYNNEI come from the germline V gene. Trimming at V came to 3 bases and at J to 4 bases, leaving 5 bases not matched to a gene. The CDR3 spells CASSDRGWRETQYF. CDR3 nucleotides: TGTGCCAGCAGTGACAGGGGGTGGCGAGAGACCCAGTACTTC.

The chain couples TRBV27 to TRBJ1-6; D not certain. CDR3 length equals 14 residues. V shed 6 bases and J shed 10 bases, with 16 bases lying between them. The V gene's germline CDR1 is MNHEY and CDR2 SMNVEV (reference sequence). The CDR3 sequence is CASSSPGSGSPLHF. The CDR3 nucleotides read TGTGCCAGCAGCAGCCCGGGGTCTGGGTCACCCCTCCACTTT.

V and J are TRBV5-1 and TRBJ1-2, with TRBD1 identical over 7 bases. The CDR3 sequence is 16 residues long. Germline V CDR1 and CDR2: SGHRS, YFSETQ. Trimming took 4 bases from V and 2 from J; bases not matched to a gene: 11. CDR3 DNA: TGCGCCAGCAGCGTAGGCCCGGGACAGACCAACTATGGCTACACCTTC. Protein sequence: CASSVGPGQTNYGYTF. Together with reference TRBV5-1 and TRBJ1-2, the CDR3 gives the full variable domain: KAGVTQTPRYLIKTRGQQVTLSCSPISGHRSVSWYQQTPGQGLQFLFEYFSETQRNKGNFPGRFSGRQFSNSRSEMNVSTLELGDSALYLCASSVGPGQTNYGYTFGSGTRLTVV.

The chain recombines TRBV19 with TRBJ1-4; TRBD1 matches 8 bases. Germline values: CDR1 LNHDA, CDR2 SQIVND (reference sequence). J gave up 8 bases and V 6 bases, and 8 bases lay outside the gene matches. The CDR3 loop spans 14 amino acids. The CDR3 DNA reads TGTGCCAGTAGAATTGACGGGACAGGCGAAAAACTGTTTTTT. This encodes CASRIDGTGEKLFF.

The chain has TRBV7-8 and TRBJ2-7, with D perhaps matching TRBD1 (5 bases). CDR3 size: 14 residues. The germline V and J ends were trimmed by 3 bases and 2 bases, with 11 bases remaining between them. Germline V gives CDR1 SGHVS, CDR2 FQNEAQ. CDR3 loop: CASSLLYRTYEQYF. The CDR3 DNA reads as TGTGCCAGCAGCTTGCTGTACAGGACCTACGAGCAGTACTTC.

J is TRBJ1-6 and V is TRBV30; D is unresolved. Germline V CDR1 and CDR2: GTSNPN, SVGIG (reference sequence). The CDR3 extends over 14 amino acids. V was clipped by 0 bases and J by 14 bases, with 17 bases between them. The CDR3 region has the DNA TGTGCCTGGAGTGTAGAGGGCAGGACTTGGACCCTCCACTTT. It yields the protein CAWSVEGRTWTLHF.

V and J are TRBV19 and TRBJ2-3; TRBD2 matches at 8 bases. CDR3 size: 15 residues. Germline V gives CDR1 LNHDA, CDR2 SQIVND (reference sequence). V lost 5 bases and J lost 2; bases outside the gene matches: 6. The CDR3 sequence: CASSRRGGNTDTQYF. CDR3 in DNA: TGTGCCAGTAGTCGACGGGGGGGCAACACAGATACGCAGTATTTT. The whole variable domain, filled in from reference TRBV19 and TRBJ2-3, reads DGGITQSPKYLFRKEGQNVTLSCEQNLNHDAMYWYRQDPGQGLRLIYYSQIVNDFQKGDIAEGYSVSREKKESFPLTVTSAQKNPTAFYLCASSRRGGNTDTQYFGPGTRLTVL.

CDR3 coding DNA: TGTGCCAGCAGCTTATATAGCAGCGGGGCCCCCTACGAGCAGTACTTC. Amino acid sequence: CASSLYSSGAPYEQYF. The chain joins TRBV7-2 to TRBJ2-7; TRBD2 aligns across 7 bases. V was pared by 2 bases and J by 2 bases, with 9 bases of the junction left unmatched. The CDR3 contains 16 residues. Looked up from germline, CDR1 is SGHTA and CDR2 is FQGNSA.

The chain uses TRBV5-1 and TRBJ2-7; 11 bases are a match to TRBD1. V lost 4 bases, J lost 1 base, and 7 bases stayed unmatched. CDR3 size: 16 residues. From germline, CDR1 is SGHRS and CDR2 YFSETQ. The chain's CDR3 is CASSPRTGGLSYEQYF. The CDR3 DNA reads TGCGCCAGCAGCCCAAGGACAGGGGGCTTGTCCTACGAGCAGTACTTC. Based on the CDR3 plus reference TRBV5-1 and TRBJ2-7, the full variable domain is KAGVTQTPRYLIKTRGQQVTLSCSPISGHRSVSWYQQTPGQGLQFLFEYFSETQRNKGNFPGRFSGRQFSNSRSEMNVSTLELGDSALYLCASSPRTGGLSYEQYFGPGTRLTVT.

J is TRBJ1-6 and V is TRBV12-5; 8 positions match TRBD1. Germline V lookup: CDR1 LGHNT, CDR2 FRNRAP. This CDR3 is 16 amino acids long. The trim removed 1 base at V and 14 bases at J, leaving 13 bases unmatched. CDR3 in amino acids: CASGLGADRAQGALHF. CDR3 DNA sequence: TGTGCTAGTGGTTTGGGTGCGGACAGGGCGCAAGGTGCCCTCCACTTT.

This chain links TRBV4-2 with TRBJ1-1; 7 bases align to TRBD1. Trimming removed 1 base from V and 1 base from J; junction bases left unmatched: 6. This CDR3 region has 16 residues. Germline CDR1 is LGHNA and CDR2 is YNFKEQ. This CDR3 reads CASSQGIGDRNTEAFF. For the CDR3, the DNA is TGTGCCAGCAGCCAAGGAATAGGGGACAGGAACACTGAAGCTTTCTTT.

DNA of the CDR3: TGTGCCACCAGTGAGAGCGGGACAGGGGGCATCGGGGAGCTGTTTTTT. Translated, it gives CATSESGTGGIGELFF. The V gene is TRBV24-1, the J gene TRBJ2-2, with 12 positions matching TRBD1. This CDR3 has 16 residues. V was clipped by 4 bases and J by 7 bases; unmatched bases: 6. Germline loops: CDR1 KGHDR, CDR2 SFDVKD.

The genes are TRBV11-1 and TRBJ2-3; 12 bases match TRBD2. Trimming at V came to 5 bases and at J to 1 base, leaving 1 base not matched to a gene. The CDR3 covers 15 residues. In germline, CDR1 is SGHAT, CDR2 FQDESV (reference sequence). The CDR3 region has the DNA TGTGCCAGCAGCACTAGCGGGGGGCGCACAGATACGCAGTATTTT. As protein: CASSTSGGRTDTQYF.

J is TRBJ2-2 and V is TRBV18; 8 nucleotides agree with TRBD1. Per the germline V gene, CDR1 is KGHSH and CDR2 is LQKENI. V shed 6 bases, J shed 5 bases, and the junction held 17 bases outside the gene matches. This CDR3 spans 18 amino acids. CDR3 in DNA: TGTGCCAGCTCTCAATTTTCTTCAGGGGGCGCAAGGACCGGGGAGCTGTTTTTT. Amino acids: CASSQFSSGGARTGELFF.

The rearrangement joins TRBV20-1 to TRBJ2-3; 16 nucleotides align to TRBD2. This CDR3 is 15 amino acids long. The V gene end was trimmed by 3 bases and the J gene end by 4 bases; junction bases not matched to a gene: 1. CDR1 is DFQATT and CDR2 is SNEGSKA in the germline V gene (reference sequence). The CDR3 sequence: CSASGTSGGADTQYF. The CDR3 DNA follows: TGCAGTGCTAGTGGGACTAGCGGGGGGGCAGATACGCAGTATTTT.